These 5 T cell receptor beta chains were all obtained from the same sample, sequenced in a study of Graves' ophthalmopathy and Graves' hyperthyroidism. TCR beta CDR3 regions were amplified from RNA transcripts. RT-PCR with HTBI primers came first, then second-round multiplex PCR. Each CDR3 protein gets one entry after TCRdb re-called the multiplex PCR reads with MiXCR. Among just over 600,000 distinct CDR3 sequences listed, 20% to 25% were seen once. The sample was peripheral blood. These receptor sequences come from a woman aged 18 to 35 with stable Graves' hyperthyroidism. Some clones in this sample may be carry-over from other donors' samples.

This clonotype has at least ten counts. This rearrangement joins TRBV2 to TRBJ2-7; D unresolved. The V end was cut by 2 bases, the J end by 5 bases, with 16 bases between. The CDR3 length is 15 residues. CDR1 and CDR2 (germline): SNHLY, FYNNEI. The CDR3 nucleotides are TGTGCCAGCAGTGAAATGGCAGGAGCGTCAGACGAGCAGTACTTC. Its protein product is CASSEMAGASDEQYF.

This chain connects TRBV6-1 to TRBJ1-2; D is perhaps TRBD1 (6 bases). There are 13 residues in the CDR3. Germline CDR1 reads MNHNS; CDR2 reads SASEGT. V lost 8 bases, J lost 4 bases, and 14 bases lay in between. In nucleotides, the CDR3 is TGTGCCAGCGGAGAGGGGGGGGTCTATGGCTACACCTTC. It encodes CASGEGGVYGYTF.

V is TRBV7-3 and J is TRBJ2-5; a possible D gene is TRBD1 (6 bases). The CDR3 is made up of 14 amino acids. The V and J ends lost 4 bases and 3 bases respectively, with 12 bases between them. Germline lookup yields CDR1 SGHTA and CDR2 FQGTGA. The CDR3 protein is CASSSTGFEETQYF. CDR3 nucleotide sequence: TGTGCCAGCAGCTCCACAGGGTTCGAAGAGACCCAGTACTTC. Complete variable domain (other parts from reference TRBV7-3 and TRBJ2-5): GAGVSQTPSNKVTEKGKYVELRCDPISGHTALYWYRQSLGQGPEFLIYFQGTGAADDSGLPNDRFFAVRPEGSVSTLKIQRTERGDSAVYLCASSSTGFEETQYFGPGTRLLVL.

This sequence joins TRBV5-1 and TRBJ2-1; 7 bases line up with TRBD1. The V and J ends lost 6 bases and 1 base, in that order; junction bases with no gene match: 7. Germline assignment: CDR1 SGHRS and CDR2 YFSETQ. This CDR3 spans 15 amino acids. CDR3 amino acids: CASNLGGGSYNEQFF. CDR3 DNA sequence: TGCGCCAGCAACTTAGGGGGCGGGTCCTACAATGAGCAGTTCTTC.

This clonotype was counted at least ten times. The rearrangement uses TRBV4-2 and TRBJ1-1, with 9 bases lining up with TRBD1. The CDR3 runs to 18 residues. V gave up 0 bases and J gave up 4 bases; unmatched junction bases: 12. Per germline, CDR1 LGHNA and CDR2 YNFKEQ. As DNA, the CDR3 is TGTGCCAGCAGCCAAGAATCGGGACAGGGAATCGGAGGCACTGAAGCTTTCTTT. This sequence encodes CASSQESGQGIGGTEAFF.